This T cell receptor beta chain was captured in a study of T cell repertoires in cytomegalovirus infection. TCRdb used MiXCR to reprocess the reads, holding one entry per CDR3 protein. The data contain approximately 110,000 distinct CDR3 sequences, roughly 39% of them singletons. Study observations and caveats: People with CMV and the relevant HLA were identified by cumulative public TCR beta family frequency. The response measured ex vivo was dominated by TCR beta clonotypes (HLA-C-restricted and CMV-specific).

This clonotype was observed at least ten times. Its antigen is not identified. The germline gives CDR1 SGHTA, CDR2 FQGNSA. The CDR3 spans 15 residues. V dropped 1 base and J dropped 5; count of bases not matched to a gene: 7. The receptor comes from a human donor in good health (CMV status not recorded). Some clones in this sample may be carry-over from other donors' samples. Sequencing was performed on CD8+ T cells from cultured PBMCs, taken from culture after CMV antigen stimulation. The V call is TRBV7-2, the J call TRBJ2-7, with 8 bases aligning to TRBD2. The DNA of the CDR3 is TGTGCCAGCAGCTTAGTAGGCGGGGGGCAAAACGAGCAGTACTTC. Amino acids: CASSLVGGGQNEQYF.